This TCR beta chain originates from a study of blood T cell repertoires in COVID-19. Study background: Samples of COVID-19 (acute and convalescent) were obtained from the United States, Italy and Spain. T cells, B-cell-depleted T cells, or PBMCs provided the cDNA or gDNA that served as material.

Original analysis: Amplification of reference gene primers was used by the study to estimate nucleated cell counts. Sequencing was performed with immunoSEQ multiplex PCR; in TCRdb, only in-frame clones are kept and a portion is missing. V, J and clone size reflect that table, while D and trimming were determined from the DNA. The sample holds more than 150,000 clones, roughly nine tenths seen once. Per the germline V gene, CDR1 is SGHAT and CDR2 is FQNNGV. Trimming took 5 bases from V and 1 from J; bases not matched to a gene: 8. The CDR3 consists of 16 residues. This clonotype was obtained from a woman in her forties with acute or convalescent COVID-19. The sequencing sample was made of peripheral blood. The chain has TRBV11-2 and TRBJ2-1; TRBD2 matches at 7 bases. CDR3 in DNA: TGTGCCAGCAGCCCAGAGCGGGACCCTTCCTACAATGAGCAGTTCTTC. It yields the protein CASSPERDPSYNEQFF.